One and the same sample provided the 11 T cell receptor beta chains below, sequenced in a study of radiotherapy plus CTLA-4 blockade in lung cancer. The data were produced by immunoSEQ multiplex PCR, yet TCRdb's version contains in-frame clones alone and is incomplete. The repertoire consists of about 45,000 clones, with about two thirds occurring once and the leading ten covering around 25%. Specimen: peripheral blood, collected from a patient treated with radiotherapy plus ipilimumab. The receptors derive from a human donor with non-small cell lung cancer who had a partial response to radiotherapy plus ipilimumab.

In this sample, this clone turned up a few times. This chain links TRBV6-6 with TRBJ1-2, with a weak D call TRBD1 (5 bases). Per germline, CDR1 MNHNY and CDR2 SVGAGI (reference sequence). Trimming shortened V by 4 bases and J by 2 bases, and 14 bases separated the two germline ends. The CDR3 extends over 15 amino acids. CDR3 sequence: CASSSSAGLNYGYTF. The CDR3 bases are TGTGCCAGCAGTTCCTCCGCAGGGCTGAACTATGGCTACACCTTC.

The chain carries TRBV12-5 and TRBJ2-5; 9 positions match TRBD2. The V and J ends lost 6 bases and 3 bases, in that order; junction bases with no gene match: 11. This CDR3 contains 16 residues. Per the germline V gene, CDR1 is LGHNT and CDR2 is FRNRAP. The CDR3 DNA reads as TGTGCTAGTGGAACCCCCGCGGGGGGGGATGAAGAGACCCAGTACTTC. Protein: CASGTPAGGDEETQYF.

The V gene is TRBV7-8, the J gene TRBJ1-2; D is unresolved. V was pared by 4 bases and J by 0 bases, with 12 bases between. Germline lookup yields CDR1 SGHVS and CDR2 FQNEAQ. The CDR3 loop spans 15 amino acids. The CDR3 DNA reads as TGTGCCAGCAGCTCACAACTCGGGACTAACTATGGCTACACCTTC. Translation gives CASSSQLGTNYGYTF.

This clone was seen a few times. The genes are TRBV30 and TRBJ2-1; possibly TRBD2 for D (7 bases). V shed 3 bases and J shed 12 bases, with 21 bases lying between them. Germline values: CDR1 GTSNPN, CDR2 SVGIG (reference sequence). This CDR3 is 14 amino acids long. In nucleotides, the CDR3 is TGTGCCTGGAGGGGGGGCGGGGGCCTTCCGGTGCAGTTCTTC. Translating gives CAWRGGGGLPVQFF.

This chain uses TRBV7-3 with TRBJ2-1; no firm D call. The CDR3 consists of 12 residues. CDR1 is SGHTA and CDR2 is FQGTGA in the germline V gene. The ends were cut back, 2 bases at V and 8 bases at J, with 7 bases in the middle. The CDR3 DNA follows: TGTGCCAGCAGCTTAGACCAGGATGAGCAGTTCTTC. As protein: CASSLDQDEQFF.

This chain uses TRBV7-3 with TRBJ2-5; 7 bases line up with TRBD1. The CDR3 spans 15 residues. In germline, CDR1 is SGHTA, CDR2 FQGTGA. The ends lost 5 bases at V and 4 bases at J; junction bases unmatched: 10. The CDR3 sequence: CASSPENTGVETQYF. The CDR3 nucleotides read TGTGCCAGCAGCCCCGAAAACACAGGGGTAGAGACCCAGTACTTC.

This clone was counted between two and nine times. The V gene is TRBV27, the J gene TRBJ1-2, with D possibly matching TRBD1 (6 bases). This CDR3 comprises 15 residues. Trimming pared 1 base from V and 7 bases from J, leaving 16 bases between. From germline, CDR1 is MNHEY and CDR2 SMNVEV (reference sequence). The CDR3 is CASSLYAGASSGYTF. CDR3 in DNA: TGTGCCAGCAGTTTATATGCAGGGGCGTCGTCTGGCTACACCTTC.

In the case of this clone: The same CDR3 arises from other DNA sequences in this sample as well. The chain couples TRBV7-9 to TRBJ2-7, with TRBD1 matching over 11 bases. The ends lost 2 bases at V and 4 bases at J; junction bases unmatched: 10. Germline values: CDR1 SEHNR, CDR2 FQNEAQ (reference sequence). The CDR3 runs 17 residues. For the CDR3, the DNA is TGTGCCAGCAGCTTAAGGCCTCGGACAGGGGGCTTTTACGAGCAGTACTTC. Translating gives CASSLRPRTGGFYEQYF.

This clone has more than one count but fewer than ten. The chain is built from TRBV10-1 and TRBJ2-5; D tentatively reads TRBD1 or TRBD2 (5 bases each). The closer fit of TRBJ2-7 to the DNA end suggests the J call may be wrong. The germline gives CDR1 WNHNN, CDR2 SYGVQD (reference sequence). The CDR3 contains 16 residues. Written as DNA, the CDR3 is TGCGCCAGCAGTGAGTCGCGGTATGGGGGCTCCTACGAGCAGTACTTC. This codes for CASSESRYGGSYEQYF.

The chain has TRBV2 and TRBJ2-5; TRBD2 matches at 8 bases. The DNA matches TRBJ2-7 better at its end, which makes the J call doubtful. The CDR3 runs 13 residues. Germline lookup yields CDR1 SNHLY and CDR2 FYNNEI. The CDR3 nucleotides are TGTGCCAGCAATATAGCGGGAAACTACGAGCAGTACTTC. This translates into CASNIAGNYEQYF.

This chain joins TRBV7-2 and TRBJ1-2, with a weak D call TRBD1 (5 bases). The CDR3 covers 15 residues. Trimming cost V 0 bases and J 7 bases, with 15 bases left between them. The germline V gene has CDR1 SGHTA and CDR2 FQGNSA. CDR3 nucleotide sequence: TGTGCCAGCAGCTTAGCGCAAGGGGTGGGGGGTGGCTACACCTTC. Residues: CASSLAQGVGGGYTF.